This TCR beta chain emerged from a study of T-cell reconstitution after alpha-beta-depleted transplantation in children. This clonotype was detected many times. Unique molecular identifiers featured in how the TCRbeta library was prepared. TCRdb processed the PCR reads anew with MiXCR; each CDR3 protein has one entry. Seen here are 250,000 to 350,000 distinct CDR3 sequences, 9.9% observed once, and the top ten hold 10%. The CDR3 has 14 amino acids. CDR1 is KGHDR and CDR2 is SFDVKD in the germline V gene. Trimming took 9 bases from V and 2 from J; bases not matched to a gene: 7. This chain uses TRBV24-1 with TRBJ1-2; 8 bases match TRBD1. The source is a human donor who donated a stem cell graft to a child with SCID. The specimen comprised PBMCs from the stem cell graft donor, sampled from the stem cell graft. The CDR3 loop reads CATGDRGDNYGYTF. In DNA form, the CDR3 reads TGTGCCACCGGAGACAGGGGAGACAACTATGGCTACACCTTC.